This T cell receptor (beta chain) stems from a study of response to subunit inactivated influenza vaccine. The CDR3 is 15 amino acids. The germline V gene encodes CDR1 SGHVS and CDR2 FQNEAQ. V was trimmed by 1 base and J by 5 bases, leaving 14 bases between them. This clonotype was seen more than once but under ten times. TCRdb passed the RT-PCR reads through MiXCR, listing each CDR3 protein once. The sample records around 480,000 distinct CDR3 sequences, 15% to 20% being singletons. The starting material was CD4+ T cells sorted from PBMCs, obtained around 25 months after vaccination. This receptor was obtained from a man aged 50 to 69 who received an inactivated influenza vaccine. V is TRBV7-8 and J is TRBJ1-1; TRBD1 might be the D (5 bases). DNA of the CDR3: TGTGCCAGCAGCTTAGTAAAGGGGCCGATGACTGAAGCTTTCTTT. This translates into CASSLVKGPMTEAFF.